This T cell receptor beta chain was sequenced during a study of CD8+ T cells in alopecia areata. Study-wide findings and caveats: Tofacitinib produced a significant decrease in scalp clonality and in expanded CD8+ clones among the top 100.

Following RNA extraction, reverse transcription yielded cDNA that acted as the sequencing template. The table came from immunoSEQ multiplex PCR; TCRdb's copy has only in-frame clones and leaves some out. Of some 170,000 clones listed, 53% are singletons. Noted treatment: oral pan-JAK inhibitor, 5-10 mg twice daily. There are a few counts of this clone. Its antigen remains unknown. Material: CD8+ T cells sorted from blood, obtained at week 24, from a patient treated with tofacitinib. The TCR comes from a human donor with alopecia areata.

In nucleotides, the CDR3 is TGTGCCAGTAGTATCTCCGGGGGTGAAGCTTTCTTT. Translation gives CASSISGGEAFF. The rearrangement links TRBV19 to TRBJ1-1; D possibly corresponds to TRBD1 (5 bases). V lost 3 bases, J lost 7 bases, and 9 bases lay in between. Germline values: CDR1 LNHDA, CDR2 SQIVND (reference sequence). The CDR3 length is 12 residues.